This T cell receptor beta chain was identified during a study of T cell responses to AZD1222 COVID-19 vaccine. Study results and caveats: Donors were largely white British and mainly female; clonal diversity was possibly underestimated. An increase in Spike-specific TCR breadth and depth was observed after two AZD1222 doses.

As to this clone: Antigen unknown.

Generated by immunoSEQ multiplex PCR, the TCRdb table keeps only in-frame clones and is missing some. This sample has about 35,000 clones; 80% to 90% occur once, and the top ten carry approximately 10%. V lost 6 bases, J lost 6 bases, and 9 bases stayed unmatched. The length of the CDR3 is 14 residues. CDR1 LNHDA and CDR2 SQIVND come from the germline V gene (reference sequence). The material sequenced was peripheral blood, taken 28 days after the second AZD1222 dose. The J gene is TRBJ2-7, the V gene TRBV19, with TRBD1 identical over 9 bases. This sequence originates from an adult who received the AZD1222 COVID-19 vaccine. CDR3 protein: CASSTTGGKVEQYF. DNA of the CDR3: TGTGCCAGTAGCACTACAGGGGGCAAAGTCGAGCAGTACTTC.